The T cell receptor (beta chain) described here comes from a study of blood T cell repertoires in COVID-19. The CDR3 covers 14 residues. Germline assignment: CDR1 SGHTA and CDR2 FQGNSA. Trimming removed 1 base from V and 2 bases from J, with 9 bases in between. Original analysis: For nucleated cells, counts were estimated from reference gene primer amplification. Profiling relied on immunoSEQ multiplex PCR, and the TCRdb table lists in-frame clones only, not all of them. V, J and clone size derive from that table, while D and trimming were established from the DNA sequence. Of under 350,000 clones in the sample, roughly 91% were seen once.

The specimen sequenced was PBMCs or T cells enriched from blood (not recorded which). The chain carries TRBV7-2 and TRBJ2-7, with TRBD1 as a possible D gene (6 bases). The sequence came from a woman in her sixties who had recovered from COVID-19. Written as DNA, the CDR3 is TGTGCCAGCAGCTTAGTCCCAGGGGCCTACGAGCAGTACTTC. Protein sequence: CASSLVPGAYEQYF.